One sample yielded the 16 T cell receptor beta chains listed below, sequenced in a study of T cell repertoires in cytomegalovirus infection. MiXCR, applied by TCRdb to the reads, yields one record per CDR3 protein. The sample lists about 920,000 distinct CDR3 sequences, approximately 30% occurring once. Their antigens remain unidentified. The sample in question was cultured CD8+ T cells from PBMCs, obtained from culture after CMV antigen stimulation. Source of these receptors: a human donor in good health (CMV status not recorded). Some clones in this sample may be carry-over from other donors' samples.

DNA for the CDR3: TGTGCCAGCAGCCCCGGGGACAGCTCGAACACTGAAGCTTTCTTT. This gives the protein CASSPGDSSNTEAFF. The chain is built from TRBV13 and TRBJ1-1, with 7 bases lining up with TRBD1. Germline CDR1 PRHDT, CDR2 FYEKMQ (reference sequence). After removal of 5 bases from V and 1 base from J, the junction contained 7 bases not matched to a gene. The CDR3 sequence is 15 residues long.

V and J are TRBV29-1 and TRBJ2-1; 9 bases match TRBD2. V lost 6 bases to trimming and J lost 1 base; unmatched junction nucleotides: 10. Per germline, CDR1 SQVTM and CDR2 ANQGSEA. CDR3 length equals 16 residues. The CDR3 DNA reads TGCAGCGTGGGGGGGCTAGCGGGGATTTCCTACAATGAGCAGTTCTTC. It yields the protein CSVGGLAGISYNEQFF.

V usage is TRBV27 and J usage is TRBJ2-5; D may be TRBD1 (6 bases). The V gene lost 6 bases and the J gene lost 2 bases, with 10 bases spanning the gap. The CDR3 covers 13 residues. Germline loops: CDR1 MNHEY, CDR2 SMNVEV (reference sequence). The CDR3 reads CASSRTVQETQYF. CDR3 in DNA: TGTGCCAGCAGCCGGACAGTTCAAGAGACCCAGTACTTC.

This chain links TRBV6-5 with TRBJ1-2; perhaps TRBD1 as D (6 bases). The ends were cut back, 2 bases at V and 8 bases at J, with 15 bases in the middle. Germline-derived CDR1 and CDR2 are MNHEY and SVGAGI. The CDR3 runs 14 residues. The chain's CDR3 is CASSYGGPLMGYTF. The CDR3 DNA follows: TGTGCCAGCAGTTACGGGGGGCCCTTAATGGGCTACACCTTC.

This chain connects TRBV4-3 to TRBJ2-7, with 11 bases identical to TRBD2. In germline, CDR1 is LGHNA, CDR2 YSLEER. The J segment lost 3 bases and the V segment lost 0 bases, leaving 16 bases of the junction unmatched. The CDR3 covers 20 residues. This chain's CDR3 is CASSQDYGWLAGGQGYEQYV. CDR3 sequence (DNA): TGCGCCAGCAGCCAAGATTATGGGTGGCTAGCGGGGGGACAAGGCTACGAGCAGTACGTC.

CDR3 nucleotides: TGCGCCAGCAGCACGGGACCCCAACCGGATAATTCACCCCTCCACTTT. It encodes CASSTGPQPDNSPLHF. V is TRBV5-1 and J is TRBJ1-6; TRBD1 is a possible D gene (5 bases). This CDR3 has 16 residues. Trimming took off 4 bases at V and 5 bases at J, with 16 bases between the two ends. The germline gives CDR1 SGHRS, CDR2 YFSETQ.

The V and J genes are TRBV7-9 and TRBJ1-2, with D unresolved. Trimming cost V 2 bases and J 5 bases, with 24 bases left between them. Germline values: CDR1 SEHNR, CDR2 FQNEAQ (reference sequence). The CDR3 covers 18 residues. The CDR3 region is CASSLPGGVGEARYGYTF. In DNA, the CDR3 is TGTGCCAGCAGCTTACCCGGCGGGGTTGGGGAGGCTCGATATGGCTACACCTTC. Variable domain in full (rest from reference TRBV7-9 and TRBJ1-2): DTGVSQNPRHKITKRGQNVTFRCDPISEHNRLYWYRQTLGQGPEFLTYFQNEAQLEKSRLLSDRFSAERPKGSFSTLEIQRTEQGDSAMYLCASSLPGGVGEARYGYTFGSGTRLTVV.

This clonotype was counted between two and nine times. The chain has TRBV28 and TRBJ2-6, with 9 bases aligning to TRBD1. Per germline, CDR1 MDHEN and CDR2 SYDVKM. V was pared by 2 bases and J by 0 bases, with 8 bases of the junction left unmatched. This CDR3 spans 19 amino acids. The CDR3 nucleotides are TGTGCCAGCAGTTTACGGGGGGACAGGGCCTTCTCTGGGGCCAACGTCCTGACTTTC. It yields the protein CASSLRGDRAFSGANVLTF.

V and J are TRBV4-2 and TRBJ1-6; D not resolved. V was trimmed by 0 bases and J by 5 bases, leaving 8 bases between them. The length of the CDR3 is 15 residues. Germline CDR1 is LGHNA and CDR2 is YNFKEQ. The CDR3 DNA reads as TGTGCCAGCAGCCAAGATGATCCAGATAATTCACCCCTCCACTTT. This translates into CASSQDDPDNSPLHF.

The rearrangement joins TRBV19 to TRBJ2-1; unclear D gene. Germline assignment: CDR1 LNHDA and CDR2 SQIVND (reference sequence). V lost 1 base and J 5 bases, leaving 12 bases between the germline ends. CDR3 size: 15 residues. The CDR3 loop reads CASSIGRSGHNEQFF. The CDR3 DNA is TGTGCCAGTAGTATAGGTAGGTCTGGCCACAATGAGCAGTTCTTC. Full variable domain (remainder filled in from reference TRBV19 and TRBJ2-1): DGGITQSPKYLFRKEGQNVTLSCEQNLNHDAMYWYRQDPGQGLRLIYYSQIVNDFQKGDIAEGYSVSREKKESFPLTVTSAQKNPTAFYLCASSIGRSGHNEQFFGPGTRLTVL.

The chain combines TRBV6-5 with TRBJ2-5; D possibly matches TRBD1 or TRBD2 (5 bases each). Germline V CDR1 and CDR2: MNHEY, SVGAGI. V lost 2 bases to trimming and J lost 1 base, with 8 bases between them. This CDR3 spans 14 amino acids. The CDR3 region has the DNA TGTGCCAGCAGTTACCGGGACGTCCAAGAGACCCAGTACTTC. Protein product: CASSYRDVQETQYF.

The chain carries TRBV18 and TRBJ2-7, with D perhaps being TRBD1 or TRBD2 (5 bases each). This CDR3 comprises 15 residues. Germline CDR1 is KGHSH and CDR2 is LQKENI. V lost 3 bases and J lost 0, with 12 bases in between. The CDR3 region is CASSPSGTVSYEQYV. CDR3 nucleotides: TGTGCCAGCTCACCCTCCGGGACGGTCTCCTACGAGCAGTACGTC.

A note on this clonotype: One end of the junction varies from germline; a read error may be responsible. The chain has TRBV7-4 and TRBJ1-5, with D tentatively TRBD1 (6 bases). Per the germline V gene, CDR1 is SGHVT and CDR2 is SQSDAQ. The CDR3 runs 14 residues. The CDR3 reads CASSSDRGNQTQHF. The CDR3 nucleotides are TGTGCCAGCAGCTCGGACAGAGGCAATCAGACCCAGCATTTT.

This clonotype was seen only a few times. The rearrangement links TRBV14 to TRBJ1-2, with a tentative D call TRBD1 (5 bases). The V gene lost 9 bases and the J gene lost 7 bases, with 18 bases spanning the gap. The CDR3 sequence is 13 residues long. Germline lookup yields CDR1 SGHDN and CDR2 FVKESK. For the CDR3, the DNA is TGTGCCAGGAGGGCAGGGCGGGCGGCTGGCTACACCTTC. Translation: CARRAGRAAGYTF. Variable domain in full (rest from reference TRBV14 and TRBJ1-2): EAGVTQFPSHSVIEKGQTVTLRCDPISGHDNLYWYRRVMGKEIKFLLHFVKESKQDESGMPNNRFLAERTGGTYSTLKVQPAELEDSGVYFCARRAGRAAGYTFGSGTRLTVV.

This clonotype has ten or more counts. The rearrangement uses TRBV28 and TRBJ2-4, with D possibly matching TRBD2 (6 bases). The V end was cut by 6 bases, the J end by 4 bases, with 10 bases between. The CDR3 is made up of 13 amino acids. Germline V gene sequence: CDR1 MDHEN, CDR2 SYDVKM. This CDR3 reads CASRARGKNIQYF. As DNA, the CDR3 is TGTGCCAGCAGGGCTCGGGGGAAAAACATTCAGTACTTC.

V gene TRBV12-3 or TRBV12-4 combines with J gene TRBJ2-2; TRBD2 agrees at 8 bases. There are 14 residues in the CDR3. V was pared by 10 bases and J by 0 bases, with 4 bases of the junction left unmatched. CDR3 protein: CATAGGANTGELFF. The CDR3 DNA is TGTGCCACCGCGGGGGGCGCGAACACCGGGGAGCTGTTTTTT.